What follows is one T cell receptor (beta chain) and its context. This specimen belongs to a study of T cell responses to AZD1222 COVID-19 vaccine. Generated by immunoSEQ multiplex PCR, the TCRdb table keeps only in-frame clones and is missing some. The sample includes approximately 150,000 clones, around 91% of them seen just once. From germline, CDR1 is MNHEY and CDR2 SVGAGI. The V end was cut by 8 bases, the J end by 3 bases, with 8 bases between. CDR3 length equals 11 residues. The receptor was isolated from an adult in good health. The genes are TRBV6-5 and TRBJ2-7, with D possibly matching TRBD2 (5 bases). This specimen was peripheral blood, taken on day 0 of AZD1222 vaccination. The CDR3 DNA sequence: TGTGCCAGCGGACGGGGCTACGAGCAGTACTTC. Amino acids: CASGRGYEQYF.